The 27 T cell receptor beta chains reported below all come from one sample, sequenced in a study of preoperative IRX-2 immunotherapy in early breast cancer (dated by TCRdb to the late 2010s). According to the study, the label for this sample's treatment or condition signals: preoperative locoregional IRX-2 cytokine immunotherapy. Library creation used the immunoSEQ multiplex PCR assay. The table comes from immuneACCESS by way of TCRdb, which keeps in-frame sequences with V and J called. Part of the clones is missing from these tables; in studies checked, under half for an unresolved V gene and the rest for unknown reasons. The sample table holds roughly 4,900 clones, of which approximately 70% were seen once. Together, the top ten hold about 14% of the sample. Sequenced material: tumor tissue, taken before IRX-2 immunotherapy. The source is a human donor with breast cancer.

The chain links TRBV22-1 to TRBJ2-1; TRBD2 is taken as the D call from the table, unchecked against the DNA. TRBV22-1 is a recognized pseudogene. The CDR3 loop spans 13 amino acids. CDR3 bases: TGTGCCAGCAGGCGGGGTTTTAGGGATGAGCAGTTCTTC. Protein product: CASRRGFRDEQFF.

The V gene is TRBV4-1, the J gene TRBJ2-7, with 8 nucleotides matching TRBD1. Trimming cost V 2 bases and J 2 bases; bases outside gene matches: 2. The germline CDR1 and CDR2 sequences are MGHRA and YSYEKL. There are 14 residues in the CDR3. Here the CDR3 reads CASSQRQGPYEQYF. CDR3 nucleotide sequence: TGCGCCAGCAGCCAACGACAGGGGCCCTACGAGCAGTACTTC.

The chain recombines TRBV19 with TRBJ2-3; a weak D match, TRBD1 (6 bases). V lost 3 bases and J 1 base, leaving 14 bases between the germline ends. Germline V lookup: CDR1 LNHDA, CDR2 SQIVND (reference sequence). This CDR3 spans 16 amino acids. DNA for the CDR3: TGTGCCAGTAGTATGGGGGCGGGTACTGGCACAGATACGCAGTATTTT. Its translation: CASSMGAGTGTDTQYF.

The rearrangement links TRBV6-8 to TRBJ2-1, with D possibly matching TRBD2 (5 bases). V was cut by 4 bases and J by 3 bases, with 19 bases left in between. CDR1 MNHGY and CDR2 SAAAGT come from the germline V gene. The CDR3 covers 17 residues. CDR3 nucleotide sequence: TGTGCCAGCAGTTCTATTACGGGGAGTGGGCTCTACAATGAGCAGTTCTTC. This translates into CASSSITGSGLYNEQFF.

This clone was counted between two and nine times. The V and J genes are TRBV11-3 and TRBJ2-3; TRBD2 agrees at 7 bases. This CDR3 has 16 residues. The V gene's germline CDR1 is SGHNT and CDR2 YENEEA. The trim removed 3 bases at V and 8 bases at J, leaving 14 bases unmatched. In DNA form, the CDR3 reads TGTGCCAGCAGCTTGATGGTCGGCGGGAGAGTCGGTACGCAGTATTTT. As protein: CASSLMVGGRVGTQYF.

This rearrangement joins TRBV28 to TRBJ1-1; 11 bases fit TRBD1. This CDR3 comprises 13 residues. Germline CDR1 reads MDHEN; CDR2 reads SYDVKM. Trimming at V came to 6 bases and at J to 5 bases, leaving 2 bases not matched to a gene. The CDR3 DNA follows: TGTGCCAGCAGGGACAGGGGGCGGACTGAAGCTTTCTTT. Translation gives CASRDRGRTEAFF. Full variable domain (rest looked up from reference TRBV28 and TRBJ1-1): DVKVTQSSRYLVKRTGEKVFLECVQDMDHENMFWYRQDPGLGLRLIYFSYDVKMKEKGDIPEGYSVSREKKERFSLILESASTNQTSMYLCASRDRGRTEAFFGQGTRLTVV.

This clone was observed a handful of times. The V and J genes are TRBV28 and TRBJ1-2; D is perhaps TRBD1 (5 bases). V dropped 6 bases and J dropped 4 bases, with 21 bases sitting between them. The CDR3 runs to 16 residues. Germline loops: CDR1 MDHEN, CDR2 SYDVKM. Here the CDR3 reads CASSPPGTWGFYGYTF. CDR3 DNA: TGTGCCAGCAGCCCTCCTGGGACGTGGGGCTTCTATGGCTACACCTTC.

A few counts support this clone. The chain uses TRBV6-8 and TRBJ1-3; D call uncertain. The CDR3 sequence is 16 residues long. The V gene's germline CDR1 is MNHGY and CDR2 SAAAGT. Trimming left V 2 bases short and J 4 bases short, with 15 bases between. The CDR3 loop is CASSYPQGQRGNTIYF. CDR3 bases: TGTGCCAGCAGTTACCCCCAAGGGCAGAGAGGAAACACCATATATTTT.

A word on this clone: A read error may produce the germline difference seen at one junction end. V is TRBV6-8 and J is TRBJ2-1; no clear D. Germline-derived CDR1 and CDR2 are MNHGY and SAAAGT. The CDR3 has 14 residues. The CDR3: CASSYSPSDNEQFF. DNA for the CDR3: TGTGCCAGCAGTTACTCTCCCTCCGACAATGAGCAGTTCTTC.

This clone appeared a few times. The V call is TRBV6-8, the J call TRBJ1-1, with D possibly being TRBD1 (5 bases). The germline V gene encodes CDR1 MNHGY and CDR2 SAAAGT. The CDR3 has 17 amino acids. V lost 2 bases and J lost 4, with 20 bases in between. The CDR3 nucleotides are TGTGCCAGCAGTTACATCCCTTCAACAGGAGGCGTCACTGAAGCTTTCTTT. Its translation: CASSYIPSTGGVTEAFF.

J is TRBJ1-2 and V is TRBV18, with 8 bases lining up with TRBD1. J was trimmed by 8 bases and V by 3 bases; bases with no gene match: 5. Germline V lookup: CDR1 KGHSH, CDR2 LQKENI. The CDR3 has 13 amino acids. CDR3 nucleotides: TGTGCCAGCTCACCCTTGGACAGGGAGGGCTACACCTTC. Protein sequence: CASSPLDREGYTF.

This clone is large in the sample. The chain links TRBV6-8 to TRBJ2-7; D gene uncertain. V shed 4 bases and J shed 3 bases, with 10 bases lying between them. The CDR3 has 13 residues. Per the germline V gene, CDR1 is MNHGY and CDR2 is SAAAGT. CDR3 bases: TGTGCCAGCAGTTCCAAGGCAGGCTACGAGCAGTACTTC. It specifies CASSSKAGYEQYF.

V is TRBV6-8 and J is TRBJ2-1, with TRBD1 matching 7 bases. The germline V gene encodes CDR1 MNHGY and CDR2 SAAAGT. This CDR3 has 19 amino acids. The V gene end was trimmed by 2 bases and the J gene end by 0 bases; junction bases not matched to a gene: 13. The CDR3 DNA reads as TGTGCCAGCAGTTACCCTGGGACAGCGGAAATTAGCTCCTACAATGAGCAGTTCTTC. This translates into CASSYPGTAEISSYNEQFF.

The CDR3, as DNA: TGCAGCGTTGAGGGGGTTTTTAACACTGAAGCTTTCTTT. Amino acids: CSVEGVFNTEAFF. The gene calls are TRBV29-1 and TRBJ1-1; a weak D match, TRBD1 (5 bases). There are 13 residues in the CDR3. The germline CDR1 and CDR2 sequences are SQVTM and ANQGSEA. The V end lost 3 bases, the J end lost 2 bases, and 10 bases lay between the germline ends.

The V and J genes are TRBV11-3 and TRBJ2-1; TRBD2 matches at 16 bases. CDR3 length equals 19 residues. In germline, CDR1 is SGHNT, CDR2 YENEEA. Trimming removed 3 bases from V and 2 bases from J; junction bases left unmatched: 7. CDR3 nucleotides: TGTGCCAGCAGCTTTGAGGGACTAGCGGGAGGGGGCCCCTACAATGAGCAGTTCTTC. Translated: CASSFEGLAGGGPYNEQFF.

In this sample, this clone turned up once. The chain joins TRBV11-3 to TRBJ2-6; D gene unclear. The CDR3 contains 15 residues. V was clipped by 2 bases and J by 4 bases, with 9 bases between them. Germline CDR1 reads SGHNT; CDR2 reads YENEEA. The CDR3, as DNA: TGTGCCAGCAGCTTATATGGAGCCGGGGCCAACGTCCTGACTTTC. This gives the protein CASSLYGAGANVLTF.

The V gene is TRBV5-1, the J gene TRBJ1-1; perhaps TRBD1 as D (5 bases). This CDR3 comprises 15 residues. V gave up 4 bases and J gave up 0 bases, with 13 bases separating them. The germline V gene has CDR1 SGHRS and CDR2 YFSETQ. CDR3 nucleotide sequence: TGCGCCAGCAGCCCGGAGGGCAGGGTGAACACTGAAGCTTTCTTT. Protein: CASSPEGRVNTEAFF. Supplemented by reference TRBV5-1 and TRBJ1-1, the full variable domain reads KAGVTQTPRYLIKTRGQQVTLSCSPISGHRSVSWYQQTPGQGLQFLFEYFSETQRNKGNFPGRFSGRQFSNSRSEMNVSTLELGDSALYLCASSPEGRVNTEAFFGQGTRLTVV.

The chain is built from TRBV5-1 and TRBJ2-1; D gene ambiguous. Germline CDR1 is SGHRS and CDR2 is YFSETQ. This CDR3 is 14 amino acids long. Trimming took 4 bases from V and 8 from J, leaving 16 bases between them. Here the CDR3 DNA reads TGCGCCAGCAGCCACCTGGGCGACAAGGATGAGCAGTTCTTC. Residues: CASSHLGDKDEQFF.

This clone was found once. The chain carries TRBV7-6 and TRBJ1-5; no clear D gene. Trimming left V 1 base short and J 0 bases short, with 4 bases between. The CDR3 is 14 amino acids. Per germline, CDR1 SGHVS and CDR2 FNYEAQ. The CDR3 loop reads CASSLEYSNQPQHF. DNA for the CDR3: TGTGCCAGCAGCTTAGAGTATAGCAATCAGCCCCAGCATTTT.

This chain uses TRBV30 with TRBJ1-2; a weak D match, TRBD1 (5 bases). The CDR3 consists of 13 residues. In germline, CDR1 is GTSNPN, CDR2 SVGIG (reference sequence). V shed 0 bases and J shed 6 bases, with 11 bases lying between them. CDR3 region: CAWSVWGKDGYTF. CDR3 DNA: TGTGCCTGGAGTGTGTGGGGGAAGGATGGCTACACCTTC. Drawing the rest from reference TRBV30 and TRBJ1-2, the complete variable domain is SQTIHQWPATLVQPVGSPLSLECTVEGTSNPNLYWYRQAAGRGLQLLFYSVGIGQISSEVPQNLSASRPQDRQFILSSKKLLLSDSGFYLCAWSVWGKDGYTFGSGTRLTVV.

This clone was detected only a few times. The rearrangement uses TRBV19 and TRBJ2-6, with a tentative D call TRBD2 (6 bases). Germline loops: CDR1 LNHDA, CDR2 SQIVND (reference sequence). Deletions cut 7 bases from V and 0 bases from J, with 13 bases between. CDR3 size: 16 residues. DNA of the CDR3: TGTGCCAGTACTCGAAGGGAGGCCTCTGGGGCCAACGTCCTGACTTTC. Translating it yields CASTRREASGANVLTF.

The gene calls are TRBV7-6 and TRBJ1-2; 8 nucleotides align to TRBD1. This CDR3 is built from 15 residues. Germline CDR1 SGHVS, CDR2 FNYEAQ. The V gene end was trimmed by 5 bases and the J gene end by 2 bases; junction bases not matched to a gene: 7. DNA for the CDR3: TGTGCCAGCAGCGGCTGGACAGGGCCCAACTATGGCTACACCTTC. Protein sequence: CASSGWTGPNYGYTF. The full variable domain, with the rest looked up from reference TRBV7-6 and TRBJ1-2, is GAGVSQSPRYKVTKRGQDVALRCDPISGHVSLYWYRQALGQGPEFLTYFNYEAQQDKSGLPNDRFSAERPEGSISTLTIQRTEQRDSAMYRCASSGWTGPNYGYTFGSGTRLTVV.

The V call is TRBV11-3, the J call TRBJ2-1; 10 positions agree with TRBD2. The germline V gene encodes CDR1 SGHNT and CDR2 YENEEA. The CDR3 is made up of 15 amino acids. The V gene end was trimmed by 3 bases and the J gene end by 8 bases; junction bases not matched to a gene: 7. DNA of the CDR3: TGTGCCAGCAGCTTTGCTAGCGGGAGTATGGATGAGCAGTTCTTC. Translated, it gives CASSFASGSMDEQFF. Full variable domain (remainder filled in from reference TRBV11-3 and TRBJ2-1): EAGVVQSPRYKIIEKKQPVAFWCNPISGHNTLYWYLQNLGQGPELLIRYENEEAVDDSQLPKDRFSAERLKGVDSTLKIQPAELGDSAVYLCASSFASGSMDEQFFGPGTRLTVL.

The chain is built from TRBV10-1 and TRBJ1-5, with D tentatively TRBD1 (5 bases). This CDR3 region has 16 residues. V gave up 7 bases and J gave up 4 bases, with 20 bases separating them. Germline V gene data show CDR1 as WNHNN and CDR2 as SYGVQD (reference sequence). The CDR3 nucleotides read TGCGCCAGCATTCAGGTGGTAAGGGGTCTAAATCAGCCCCAGCATTTT. It yields the protein CASIQVVRGLNQPQHF.

This chain connects TRBV6-8 to TRBJ2-2, with TRBD2 identical over 14 bases. Germline V CDR1 and CDR2: MNHGY, SAAAGT. CDR3 length: 19 residues. V lost 0 bases to trimming and J lost 3 bases; unmatched junction nucleotides: 6. The CDR3 loop reads CASSYSGTSGRFHTGELFF. The CDR3 DNA reads TGTGCCAGCAGTTACTCCGGGACTAGCGGGAGATTTCACACCGGGGAGCTGTTTTTT.

The V call is TRBV30, the J call TRBJ2-2, with D hard to call. V dropped 2 bases and J dropped 12 bases, with 10 bases sitting between them. This CDR3 is 11 amino acids long. CDR1 GTSNPN and CDR2 SVGIG come from the germline V gene (reference sequence). CDR3: CAWSMEQKLFF. In DNA form, the CDR3 reads TGTGCCTGGAGTATGGAACAGAAGCTGTTTTTT.

The chain has TRBV15 and TRBJ1-4; possible D gene TRBD1, 6 bases. V shed 0 bases and J shed 1 base, with 21 bases lying between them. This CDR3 comprises 20 residues. CDR1 and CDR2 from the germline V gene are LNHNV and YYDKDF (reference sequence). As DNA, the CDR3 is TGTGCCACCAGCAGAGACATCTTTGCCGGACAGAGTATAACTAATGAAAAACTGTTTTTT. Amino acids: CATSRDIFAGQSITNEKLFF.